Listed here are 18 T cell receptor beta chains from one sample, sequenced in a study of fetal regulatory T cell absence and autoimmunity. Sequencing was performed with immunoSEQ multiplex PCR; in TCRdb, only in-frame clones are kept and a portion is missing. Of about 95,000 clones in the sample, 55% to 75% were seen once. The sample comprised pancreas tissue. The source of these receptors is a male donor with IPEX syndrome.

The chain combines TRBV7-2 with TRBJ2-7; 7 bases map to TRBD2. Germline V gene data show CDR1 as SGHTA and CDR2 as FQGNSA. This CDR3 has 16 residues. The V segment lost 5 bases and the J segment 2 bases; nucleotides outside the gene matches: 12. CDR3: CASSLQPAGIPYEQYF. For the CDR3, the DNA is TGTGCCAGCAGCCTACAGCCAGCGGGGATCCCCTACGAGCAGTACTTC.

The V and J genes are TRBV4-1 and TRBJ2-3; 8 bases match TRBD1. With V trimmed by 0 bases and J by 0 bases, 2 bases remained unmatched. The germline V gene encodes CDR1 MGHRA and CDR2 YSYEKL. The CDR3 sequence is 16 residues long. CDR3 amino acids: CASSQDPGGSTDTQYF. Written as DNA, the CDR3 is TGCGCCAGCAGCCAAGACCCAGGGGGCAGCACAGATACGCAGTATTTT.

The V gene is TRBV5-1, the J gene TRBJ2-2; 8 bases match TRBD2. From germline, CDR1 is SGHRS and CDR2 YFSETQ. J was trimmed by 4 bases and V by 1 base; bases with no gene match: 3. The CDR3 runs 15 residues. The CDR3 protein is CASSLWGLGTGELFF. In DNA form, the CDR3 reads TGCGCCAGCAGCTTGTGGGGACTAGGCACCGGGGAGCTGTTTTTT.

The chain employs TRBV15 and TRBJ2-2; 9 positions match TRBD1. The V gene end was trimmed by 5 bases and the J gene end by 4 bases; junction bases not matched to a gene: 5. The CDR3 is 15 residues long. Germline lookup yields CDR1 LNHNV and CDR2 YYDKDF (reference sequence). The DNA for the CDR3 is TGTGCCACCAGCGCAAACAGGGGGCCCACCGGGGAGCTGTTTTTT. Translated, it gives CATSANRGPTGELFF.

For this clone: A read error may account for a junction end that differs from germline. This rearrangement joins TRBV11-3 to TRBJ1-1; D not resolved. The CDR3 runs to 14 residues. CDR1 is SGHNT and CDR2 is YENEEA in the germline V gene. The CDR3 DNA reads TGTGCCAGCAGCTTTACCGTTGACAACATTGAAGCTTTCTTT. Residues: CASSFTVDNIEAFF.

The chain joins TRBV21-1 to TRBJ2-2; the D call of TRBD2 is as the table states it, not checked on the DNA. TRBV21-1 is given as a pseudogene. The CDR3 has 15 residues. In nucleotides, the CDR3 is TGTGCCAGCAGCAAACTAGCGGGGCTCACCGGGGAGCTGTTTTTT. Translated: CASSKLAGLTGELFF.

This clone occurred a few times. The chain links TRBV4-1 to TRBJ1-1; TRBD1 matches 10 bases. Germline CDR1 reads MGHRA; CDR2 reads YSYEKL. Trimming removed 1 base from V and 1 base from J; junction bases left unmatched: 0. The CDR3 is 15 amino acids. CDR3 sequence: CASSQGDRGNTEAFF. CDR3 coding DNA: TGCGCCAGCAGCCAAGGGGACAGGGGGAACACTGAAGCTTTCTTT.

The sample holds one count of this clone. V is TRBV2 and J is TRBJ1-1; no firm D call. Trimming removed 6 bases at V and 1 base at J, with 15 bases between. There are 15 residues in the CDR3. The germline gives CDR1 SNHLY, CDR2 FYNNEI. This chain's CDR3 is CASSPMRETNTEAFF. The CDR3 DNA is TGTGCCAGCAGCCCGATGCGGGAAACGAACACTGAAGCTTTCTTT.

The chain combines TRBV18 with TRBJ1-5; D may be TRBD1 (6 bases). Germline loops: CDR1 KGHSH, CDR2 LQKENI. The CDR3 has 18 residues. Trimming shortened V by 1 base and J by 1 base, and 17 bases separated the two germline ends. This chain's CDR3 is CASSPRAGRGMSNQPQHF. The CDR3 DNA is TGTGCCAGCTCACCACGGGCGGGGAGGGGGATGAGCAATCAGCCCCAGCATTTT. The complete variable domain, with remaining parts taken from reference TRBV18 and TRBJ1-5, reads NAGVMQNPRHLVRRRGQEARLRCSPMKGHSHVYWYRQLPEEGLKFMVYLQKENIIDESGMPKERFSAEFPKEGPSILRIQQVVRGDSAAYFCASSPRAGRGMSNQPQHFGDGTRLSIL.

The V and J genes are TRBV30 and TRBJ2-7; the match to TRBD1 covers 9 bases. This CDR3 has 12 amino acids. Trimming removed 3 bases from V and 3 bases from J; junction bases left unmatched: 0. Germline CDR1 reads GTSNPN; CDR2 reads SVGIG (reference sequence). The CDR3 region is CAWRDRGYEQYF. The CDR3 DNA sequence: TGTGCCTGGAGGGACAGGGGCTACGAGCAGTACTTC.

The V gene is TRBV9, the J gene TRBJ2-1; 10 positions match TRBD2. The CDR3 length is 17 residues. CDR1 and CDR2 (germline): SGDLS, YYNGEE. After removal of 1 base from V and 6 bases from J, the junction contained 10 bases not matched to a gene. CDR3 DNA sequence: TGTGCCAGCAGCGTAACGCCCCAGCGGGGGGGCCGCAATGAGCAGTTCTTC. Translation gives CASSVTPQRGGRNEQFF.

This chain joins TRBV30 and TRBJ1-1; D may be TRBD1 (5 bases). Germline values: CDR1 GTSNPN, CDR2 SVGIG (reference sequence). This CDR3 spans 14 amino acids. V was pared by 5 bases and J by 3 bases, with 16 bases between. The CDR3 nucleotides are TGTGCCTGGGTCCCCGGGACTAAGGACACTGAAGCTTTCTTT. Its protein product is CAWVPGTKDTEAFF.

This chain uses TRBV9 with TRBJ2-1; no clear D. V was clipped by 4 bases and J by 2 bases, with 16 bases between them. The CDR3 covers 16 residues. CDR1 and CDR2 (germline): SGDLS, YYNGEE. This CDR3 is CASSPVQLNAYNEQFF. CDR3 nucleotide sequence: TGTGCCAGCAGCCCTGTTCAGCTTAACGCCTACAATGAGCAGTTCTTC.

V usage is TRBV7-2 and J usage is TRBJ2-5; TRBD2 agrees at 7 bases. CDR1 and CDR2 (germline): SGHTA, FQGNSA. The CDR3 length is 16 residues. The J segment lost 7 bases and the V segment lost 3 bases, leaving 14 bases of the junction unmatched. CDR3 bases: TGTGCCAGCAGCTTTTGGGCTAGCGGCCAGTCGGGGACCCAGTACTTC. Its protein product is CASSFWASGQSGTQYF.

The chain is built from TRBV7-9 and TRBJ1-1; D perhaps matches TRBD1 (6 bases). CDR1 is SEHNR, CDR2 FQNEAQ, per germline (reference sequence). Trimming left V 6 bases short and J 2 bases short, with 28 bases between. This CDR3 region has 19 residues. Written as DNA, the CDR3 is TGTGCCAGCAGTCCATTACAGTACAGGGATTTTAGCCACAACACTGAAGCTTTCTTT. Amino acid sequence: CASSPLQYRDFSHNTEAFF.

The chain links TRBV6-1 to TRBJ1-5; D might be TRBD1 (5 bases). CDR3 length: 14 residues. Germline-derived CDR1 and CDR2 are MNHNS and SASEGT. Trimming removed 1 base at V and 7 bases at J, with 11 bases between. CDR3 DNA: TGTGCCAGCAGTGAAGACCCCAGGGAACAGCCCCAGCATTTT. Its translation is CASSEDPREQPQHF.

This clone was seen once. V usage is TRBV21-1 and J usage is TRBJ1-5. TRBV21-1 is described as a pseudogene. CDR3 size: 13 residues. As DNA, the CDR3 is TGTGCCAGCAGCAAGGGAAGTGATCAGCCCCAGCATTTT. Translated: CASSKGSDQPQHF.

The rearrangement links TRBV7-8 to TRBJ2-4, with unresolved D. This CDR3 is 18 amino acids long. Trimming removed 5 bases at V and 1 base at J, with 21 bases between. Germline CDR1 is SGHVS and CDR2 is FQNEAQ. For the CDR3, the DNA is TGTGCCAGCAGCCCTAACCCTACAATGATTAAGGCCAAAAACATTCAGTACTTC. This encodes CASSPNPTMIKAKNIQYF.